The 28 T cell receptor beta chains listed next were all sequenced from one sample in a study of identical twins. A single record per CDR3 protein comes from TCRdb applying MiXCR to the 5' RACE reads. The sample holds approximately 240,000 distinct CDR3 sequences, 11% to 15% seen once. The sequencing sample was made of memory (CD45RO+) T cells sorted from blood. The receptor source for this set is a woman aged 18-29 years in good health.

In its sample, this clonotype was seen many times. The genes are TRBV2 and TRBJ2-3, with 13 bases matching TRBD2. The germline V gene encodes CDR1 SNHLY and CDR2 FYNNEI. V trimming: 10 bases; J trimming: 4 bases; junction bases outside the gene matches: 5. This CDR3 is 14 amino acids long. CDR3 loop: CATTSGGGPDTQYF. For the CDR3, the DNA is TGTGCCACAACTAGCGGGGGGGGCCCAGATACGCAGTATTTT.

This clonotype has only a few counts. CDR3 sequence reads: CATSRDTSGFTDTQYF. The CDR3 DNA sequence: TGTGCCACCAGCAGAGATACTAGCGGGTTCACAGATACGCAGTATTTT. The rearrangement links TRBV15 to TRBJ2-3, with 9 bases that match TRBD2. V lost 0 bases, J lost 2 bases, and 3 bases stayed unmatched. The CDR3 runs to 16 residues. Germline V gene data show CDR1 as LNHNV and CDR2 as YYDKDF (reference sequence).

The chain combines TRBV9 with TRBJ2-1; 9 positions match TRBD2. The CDR3 sequence is 19 residues long. V shed 3 bases and J 8 bases; nucleotides not matched to a gene: 21. Looked up from germline, CDR1 is SGDLS and CDR2 is YYNGEE. The CDR3 DNA follows: TGTGCCAGCAGCGCTCCCCCCCAGTGGGGCGGGAGGGAAATGTATGAGCAGTTCTTC. It specifies CASSAPPQWGGREMYEQFF.

The genes are TRBV20-1 and TRBJ2-1; perhaps TRBD1 as D (6 bases). This CDR3 region has 12 residues. Trimming removed 5 bases at V and 12 bases at J, with 17 bases between. The germline V gene encodes CDR1 DFQATT and CDR2 SNEGSKA (reference sequence). The CDR3 DNA is TGCAGTGCTTCGGACAGTCAATGGGCGCAGTTCTTC. Translation: CSASDSQWAQFF.

Only a few counts were recorded for this clonotype. The rearrangement uses TRBV5-1 and TRBJ2-3; 8 nucleotides align to TRBD2. Germline CDR1 and CDR2: SGHRS and YFSETQ. The CDR3 runs to 16 residues. The V and J ends lost 4 bases and 0 bases, in that order; junction bases with no gene match: 7. As DNA, the CDR3 is TGCGCCAGCAGCCAGATCTTAGCGGGGAGCACAGATACGCAGTATTTT. Translating it yields CASSQILAGSTDTQYF.

This clonotype was observed a few times. The chain uses TRBV7-6 and TRBJ2-3; D not resolved. Germline values: CDR1 SGHVS, CDR2 FNYEAQ. This CDR3 has 15 amino acids. Trimming pared 2 bases from V and 0 bases from J, leaving 9 bases between. The CDR3 sequence: CASSLSHGSTDTQYF. The CDR3 DNA follows: TGTGCCAGCAGCTTAAGTCACGGAAGCACAGATACGCAGTATTTT.

DNA of the CDR3: TGTGCCAGCAGCGGAAATAGAGGGGAGCAGTTCTTC. Its translation is CASSGNRGEQFF. The chain employs TRBV11-2 and TRBJ2-1; TRBD2 is a possible D gene (5 bases). The CDR3 has 12 residues. Trimming took 5 bases from V and 10 from J, leaving 12 bases between them. Germline V gene lookup returns CDR1 SGHAT and CDR2 FQNNGV. Full variable domain (missing parts from reference TRBV11-2 and TRBJ2-1): EAGVAQSPRYKIIEKRQSVAFWCNPISGHATLYWYQQILGQGPKLLIQFQNNGVVDDSQLPKDRFSAERLKGVDSTLKIQPAKLEDSAVYLCASSGNRGEQFFGPGTRLTVL.

The chain recombines TRBV12-3 or TRBV12-4 with TRBJ1-6, with no clear D. The CDR3 spans 12 residues. The V and J ends lost 5 bases and 7 bases respectively, with 6 bases between them. The CDR3 spells CASSMMNSPLHF. As DNA, the CDR3 is TGTGCCAGCAGTATGATGAATTCACCCCTCCACTTT.

This clonotype came up a few times. The CDR3 loop is CASSQAGVGDEQYF. Here the CDR3 DNA reads TGTGCCAGCAGCCAGGCTGGAGTCGGGGACGAGCAGTACTTC. This chain joins TRBV5-4 and TRBJ2-7; tentatively, D is TRBD2 (5 bases). V was cut by 4 bases and J by 5 bases, with 16 bases left in between. The CDR3 consists of 14 residues. The germline gives CDR1 SGHNT, CDR2 YYREEE (reference sequence).

This clonotype was detected only a few times. The genes are TRBV9 and TRBJ2-7; TRBD2 might be the D (5 bases). V was clipped by 3 bases and J by 4 bases, with 17 bases between them. The CDR3 contains 15 residues. Per germline, CDR1 SGDLS and CDR2 YYNGEE. Here the CDR3 DNA reads TGTGCCAGCAGCGAAGGGAGTTCCCGGGCTTACGAGCAGTACTTC. This translates into CASSEGSSRAYEQYF.

The J gene is TRBJ2-1, the V gene TRBV14, with TRBD2 identical over 11 bases. The CDR3 loop spans 15 amino acids. V lost 4 bases, J lost 4 bases, and 3 bases stayed unmatched. The germline V gene encodes CDR1 SGHDN and CDR2 FVKESK. The CDR3 sequence is CASSPIAGGYNEQFF. CDR3 nucleotide sequence: TGTGCCAGCAGCCCAATAGCGGGAGGGTACAATGAGCAGTTCTTC.

This clonotype came up many times. The V call is TRBV12-3 or TRBV12-4, the J call TRBJ1-3, with a possible D match to TRBD1 (6 bases). This CDR3 is built from 15 residues. V lost 3 bases, J lost 2 bases, and 11 bases lay in between. The CDR3 nucleotides read TGTGCCAGCAGTTTGGCAGGGGTGACTGGAAACACCATATATTTT. It specifies CASSLAGVTGNTIYF.

This clonotype was observed a few times. A much larger clone sits a single nucleotide away, making a read error possible. CDR3 sequence (DNA): TGTGCCAGCAGCCTCAAGTCCTACGAGCAGTACTTC. This gives the protein CASSLKSYEQYF. The chain has TRBV3-1 and TRBJ2-7; D unclear. The CDR3 is made up of 12 amino acids. Germline-derived CDR1 and CDR2 are LGHDT and YNNKEL (reference sequence). Trimming stripped 4 bases from V and 1 base from J, with 5 bases between.

The sample holds a few counts of this clonotype. The V and J genes are TRBV5-8 and TRBJ1-5; no clear D gene. V lost 0 bases to trimming and J lost 3 bases, with 13 bases between them. This CDR3 has 16 residues. CDR1 is SGHTS and CDR2 is YDEGEE in the germline V gene. This CDR3 reads CASSLEGGRDNQPQHF. Written as DNA, the CDR3 is TGTGCCAGCAGCTTGGAAGGAGGCCGAGACAATCAGCCCCAGCATTTT.

This chain uses TRBV7-9 with TRBJ1-3; no firm D call. Germline CDR1 is SEHNR and CDR2 is FQNEAQ (reference sequence). Deletions cut 6 bases from V and 2 bases from J, with 2 bases between. The CDR3 extends over 11 amino acids. The CDR3 protein is CASRAGNTIYF. CDR3 in DNA: TGTGCCAGCAGGGCTGGAAACACCATATATTTT. The full variable domain, with the rest looked up from reference TRBV7-9 and TRBJ1-3, is DTGVSQNPRHKITKRGQNVTFRCDPISEHNRLYWYRQTLGQGPEFLTYFQNEAQLEKSRLLSDRFSAERPKGSFSTLEIQRTEQGDSAMYLCASRAGNTIYFGEGSWLTVV.

In this sample, this clonotype turned up a few times. V and J are TRBV5-5 and TRBJ2-3; 9 bases align to TRBD2. The CDR3 is made up of 14 amino acids. Germline trimming cut 0 bases from V and 5 bases from J; bases unmatched to any gene: 1. The germline V gene has CDR1 SGHKS and CDR2 YYEKEE (reference sequence). The CDR3 coding sequence is TGTGCCAGCAGCTTGGTTAGCGGGGGAGATACGCAGTATTTT. Its protein is CASSLVSGGDTQYF. Filled out from reference TRBV5-5 and TRBJ2-3, the complete variable domain reads DAGVTQSPTHLIKTRGQQVTLRCSPISGHKSVSWYQQVLGQGPQFIFQYYEKEERGRGNFPDRFSARQFPNYSSELNVNALLLGDSALYLCASSLVSGGDTQYFGPGTRLTVL.

The table lists this clonotype with a few counts. The chain recombines TRBV5-5 with TRBJ1-1; no definite D call. CDR1 and CDR2 from the germline V gene are SGHKS and YYEKEE (reference sequence). Trimming took off 4 bases at V and 7 bases at J, with 17 bases between the two ends. The CDR3 is 14 amino acids. The CDR3 protein is CASSPWPRVVEAFF. CDR3 coding DNA: TGTGCCAGCAGCCCGTGGCCGAGGGTCGTTGAAGCTTTCTTT. Together with reference TRBV5-5 and TRBJ1-1, the CDR3 gives the full variable domain: DAGVTQSPTHLIKTRGQQVTLRCSPISGHKSVSWYQQVLGQGPQFIFQYYEKEERGRGNFPDRFSARQFPNYSSELNVNALLLGDSALYLCASSPWPRVVEAFFGQGTRLTVV.

A word on this clonotype: One end of the junction does not line up with germline, which may come from a read error. This rearrangement joins TRBV6-1 to TRBJ2-2; D tentatively reads TRBD1 or TRBD2 (6 bases each). Looked up from germline, CDR1 is MNHNS and CDR2 is SASEGT. The CDR3 runs to 16 residues. The chain's CDR3 is CASTELRGRYTGELFF. Written as DNA, the CDR3 is TGTGCCAGCACTGAACTACGGGGGCGGTACACCGGGGAGCTGTTTTTT.

The V and J genes are TRBV2 and TRBJ1-5, with TRBD1 as a possible D gene (6 bases). The CDR3 has 13 amino acids. In germline, CDR1 is SNHLY, CDR2 FYNNEI. V was pared by 6 bases and J by 7 bases, with 13 bases between. CDR3 in amino acids: CASSLGAPQPQHF. In nucleotides, the CDR3 is TGTGCCAGCAGCTTGGGGGCGCCACAGCCCCAGCATTTT.

This chain uses TRBV20-1 with TRBJ2-5, with D hard to call. The CDR3 runs 11 residues. CDR1 and CDR2 from the germline V gene are DFQATT and SNEGSKA (reference sequence). Trimming removed 6 bases at V and 5 bases at J, with 10 bases between. CDR3 in amino acids: CSALIRETQYF. CDR3 bases: TGCAGTGCATTGATCCGGGAGACCCAGTACTTC.

In its sample, this clonotype was seen a few times. V is TRBV12-3 or TRBV12-4 and J is TRBJ2-7, with TRBD2 matching 9 bases. The CDR3 is made up of 13 amino acids. After removal of 8 bases from V and 3 bases from J, the junction contained 5 bases not matched to a gene. The CDR3 spells CASGRREGYEQYF. The CDR3 coding sequence is TGTGCCAGCGGTAGGCGGGAGGGCTACGAGCAGTACTTC.

This rearrangement joins TRBV12-5 to TRBJ2-7; TRBD1 or TRBD2 may be the D gene (5 bases each). CDR1 and CDR2 (germline): LGHNT, FRNRAP. V was cut by 0 bases and J by 4 bases, with 7 bases left in between. CDR3 size: 13 residues. CDR3 region: CASGLVEGYEQYF. The CDR3 region has the DNA TGTGCTAGTGGTTTGGTAGAGGGGTACGAGCAGTACTTC. Using reference TRBV12-5 and TRBJ2-7 for the parts outside the CDR3, the full variable domain is DARVTQTPRHKVTEMGQEVTMRCQPILGHNTVFWYRQTMMQGLELLAYFRNRAPLDDSGMPKDRFSAEMPDATLATLKIQPSEPRDSAVYFCASGLVEGYEQYFGPGTRLTVT.

Turning to this clonotype: A junction boundary mismatches the germline segment, possibly from a read error. This chain links TRBV4-3 with TRBJ2-1, with TRBD1 matching over 9 bases. From germline, CDR1 is LGHNA and CDR2 YSLEER. CDR3 size: 16 residues. The DNA of the CDR3 is TGCGCCAGCAGCCAAGAAATGGGGACAGGGTTCAATAAGCAGTTCTTC. It codes for CASSQEMGTGFNKQFF.

The rearrangement links TRBV6-6 to TRBJ2-7; D unresolved. This CDR3 is built from 12 residues. Germline CDR1 is MNHNY and CDR2 is SVGAGI (reference sequence). Deletions cut 8 bases from V and 3 bases from J, with 11 bases between. This chain's CDR3 is CASGPSFYEQYF. CDR3 bases: TGTGCCAGCGGCCCGAGCTTCTACGAGCAGTACTTC.

This clonotype has a handful of counts. This chain links TRBV27 with TRBJ2-3; TRBD2 matches at 12 bases. In germline, CDR1 is MNHEY, CDR2 SMNVEV (reference sequence). V shed 0 bases, J shed 5 bases, and the junction held 6 bases outside the gene matches. The CDR3 is made up of 17 amino acids. As DNA, the CDR3 is TGTGCCAGCAGTTTATCCCAACTAGCGGGGGGCGTAGATACGCAGTATTTT. Translation gives CASSLSQLAGGVDTQYF.

A few counts support this clonotype. The chain recombines TRBV4-3 with TRBJ1-1; weak D call: TRBD1 (5 bases). Looked up from germline, CDR1 is LGHNA and CDR2 is YSLEER. The CDR3 has 15 residues. Trimming removed 0 bases at V and 5 bases at J, with 13 bases between. The CDR3 bases are TGCGCCAGCAGCCAAGATCCACCCAGGGTAACTGAAGCTTTCTTT. Encoded protein: CASSQDPPRVTEAFF.

J is TRBJ1-1 and V is TRBV20-1; D is uncertain. V lost 3 bases to trimming and J lost 2 bases, with 10 bases between them. Per germline, CDR1 DFQATT and CDR2 SNEGSKA (reference sequence). This CDR3 is 13 amino acids long. Here the CDR3 DNA reads TGCAGTGCTAGTCCCCTTACAAACACTGAAGCTTTCTTT. Encoded protein: CSASPLTNTEAFF.

This clonotype was found many times. This chain links TRBV5-1 with TRBJ2-1; TRBD1 aligns across 8 bases. Germline-derived CDR1 and CDR2 are SGHRS and YFSETQ. The length of the CDR3 is 15 residues. Trimming removed 1 base from V and 5 bases from J; junction bases left unmatched: 5. The CDR3 is CASSLTDRENNEQFF. Written as DNA, the CDR3 is TGCGCCAGCAGCTTGACGGACAGGGAAAACAATGAGCAGTTCTTC.